The sequence of this T cell receptor (beta chain) was determined in a study of identical twins. Study outcomes and limitations: Twin pairs had excess sharing that was weaker in beta out-of-frame sequences. Abundant cord blood beta clonotypes carried fewer insertions; memory repertoires showed none.

This clonotype was observed many times. Its antigen is unidentified. V lost 6 bases and J 0 bases, leaving 9 bases between the germline ends. Per the germline V gene, CDR1 is DFQATT and CDR2 is SNEGSKA (reference sequence). The CDR3 runs 12 residues. Addition of a universal primer site occurred through template switching, and cDNA carried unique molecular identifiers. Using its own MiXCR run on the 5' RACE reads, TCRdb lists one record per CDR3 protein. The repertoire includes 700,000 or so distinct CDR3 sequences, over 8.5% of them detected once, and 0.98% sits in the top ten. These data were likewise used in another study, on yellow fever vaccine responses in identical twins.

The sequencing sample was made of PBMCs. The sequence was obtained from a woman in her late teens or twenties in good health. J is TRBJ2-7 and V is TRBV20-1, with TRBD1 as a possible D gene (6 bases). The CDR3 region is CSASDSSYEQYF. CDR3 coding DNA: TGCAGTGCCTCGGACAGCTCCTACGAGCAGTACTTC.